This T cell receptor beta chain comes out of a study of T-cell reconstitution after alpha-beta-depleted transplantation in children. The V end was cut by 5 bases, the J end by 8 bases, with 13 bases between. The germline V gene has CDR1 MNHEY and CDR2 SVGAGI. CDR3 length: 13 amino acids. Study-level findings and limits: Diversity and T-cell counts at one year after transplant derived mostly from new T cells. TCRbeta diversity was high at day 60 in some patients (a result of surviving recipient T cells and thymic progenitors). Reportedly, alpha-beta T cells present about two months post-transplant originated from several hundred expanded clones of graft origin.

Unique molecular identifiers were built into the TCRbeta library. TCRdb ran MiXCR on the PCR reads and lists one entry per CDR3 protein. The sample includes 200,000 to 250,000 distinct CDR3 sequences, approximately 11% of them seen just once. Ten or more counts support this clonotype. Its antigen is unknown. The receptor was isolated from a child younger than two with acute myeloid leukemia, due to receive a stem cell transplant. The V and J genes are TRBV6-5 and TRBJ2-1; tentative D call: TRBD1 (6 bases). The sample was PBMCs, taken before TCRalphabeta/CD19-depleted stem cell transplant. CDR3 nucleotide sequence: TGTGCCAGCAGTGACTACGCAGGGGATGAGCAGTTCTTC. Translation gives CASSDYAGDEQFF.